This T cell receptor (beta chain) was captured by sequencing in a study of T cell responses to AZD1222 COVID-19 vaccine. General observations from the study: Nearly half of the spike-specific TCRs reportedly recognize variant regions that carry no mutations. Distributed over spike, vaccine-associated CD4 TCRs predominated at 160-218 and 743-854.

Some clones are missing from TCRdb's copy, which holds only in-frame ones; the method was immunoSEQ multiplex PCR. The data contain 150,000 to 250,000 clones, just over 90% of them singletons. Notes on this clone: Its antigen is currently unknown.

Pooled samples include second doses given at about 4 or 12 weeks. This sample comprised peripheral blood, obtained 28 days after the second AZD1222 dose. The clonotype comes from an adult who received the AZD1222 COVID-19 vaccine.

The CDR3 nucleotides are TGTGCCTGGAGCCCCGGAGGGGGCAATCAGCCCCAGCATTTT. As protein: CAWSPGGGNQPQHF. The chain combines TRBV30 with TRBJ1-5, with D possibly TRBD1 on 5 matching bases. V lost 3 bases and J lost 2, with 11 bases in between. The CDR3 has 14 residues. Germline V gives CDR1 GTSNPN, CDR2 SVGIG (reference sequence). Full variable domain (missing parts from reference TRBV30 and TRBJ1-5): SQTIHQWPATLVQPVGSPLSLECTVEGTSNPNLYWYRQAAGRGLQLLFYSVGIGQISSEVPQNLSASRPQDRQFILSSKKLLLSDSGFYLCAWSPGGGNQPQHFGDGTRLSIL.